This T cell receptor (beta chain) was captured in a study of persistence of HIV-infected CD4 T cells. Of note for this clone: Its antigen is still unknown.

Anti-CD3/anti-CD28 beads served as a nonspecific positive control stimulus. Responding CD4+ T cells were sorted by upregulation of both CD40 ligand and CD69. Donors had CD4+ T cell counts above 400 cells/uL and were CMV-seropositive. The immunoSEQ assay was version 4, run in survey mode. The protocol was immunoSEQ multiplex PCR, while the TCRdb copy is restricted to in-frame clones and leaves out a portion. The sample holds 45,000 or so clones, 85% to 90% seen once. The study's findings and limits: Proviral oligoclonality tracked with TCR oligoclonality within the same sorted cells. Antigen-responding cells were enriched for degenerate expanded CDR3beta sequences. CMV- and Gag-responding cells had lower TCRbeta richness than CD3/CD28-responding cells.

With 4 bases removed from V and 0 bases from J, the gap between germline ends came to 12 bases. The CDR3 contains 15 residues. Germline lookup yields CDR1 LGHDT and CDR2 YNNKEL (reference sequence). This sequence was found in an adult woman with HIV who was CMV-seropositive. Specimen: CD4+ T cells sorted from PBMCs after roughly 19-hour stimulation, collected from a patient who received antiretroviral therapy. The chain uses TRBV3-1 (or the pseudogene TRBV3-2) and TRBJ1-1; no clear D gene. CDR3 in DNA: TGTGCCAGCAGCCCCTCGGGAGAGCTGAACACTGAAGCTTTCTTT. This translates into CASSPSGELNTEAFF.